This T cell receptor beta chain was observed in a study of blood T cell repertoires in COVID-19. As for the study in general: PBMCs, B-cell-depleted T cells, or T cells provided the cDNA or gDNA that made up the material.

The CDR3 spans 13 residues. Germline V gene sequence: CDR1 LGHNA, CDR2 YSLEER. J gave up 8 bases and V 0 bases, and 3 bases lay outside the gene matches. Original processing methods: The authors estimated nucleated cell counts from reference gene primer amplification. TCRdb keeps only in-frame clones here, not all; method: immunoSEQ multiplex PCR. V and J calls and clone size follow that table, whereas D and trimming were derived from the DNA. The sample has around 110,000 clones; roughly 90% are singletons. The sequenced material came from peripheral blood. The V gene is TRBV4-3, the J gene TRBJ1-2; 7 bases are a match to TRBD1. This receptor was identified in a man aged 35 to 55 with active or convalescent COVID-19. For the CDR3, the DNA is TGCGCCAGCAGCCAAGAGACAGGGTTGGGCTACACCTTC. Its protein is CASSQETGLGYTF.